The clone carrying this TCR delta chain was detected a few times. TCRdb shows a much larger clone's protein in place of this DNA's translation, and the two differ at residue 12, likely through a read error; the protein shown is translated from the DNA. The germline V gene encodes CDR1 GEAIGNYY and CDR2 EKD. This CDR3 is 14 amino acids long. The data were taken from a study of gamma-delta chains in newborns, infants, children. About the study: Microbial exposure reportedly drives polyclonal innate γδ T cell expansion after birth.

TCRdb ran CATT on the reads. In the table there are 6,400 or so delta-chain clones, around 0.7% of which are singletons. Material: blood. The sequence derives from a child who was a newborn, infant or young child, either healthy, febrile or measles-vaccinated (not recorded which). The rearrangement links TRDV2 to TRDJ2, with TRDD3 identical over 10 bases. The CDR3 protein is CACDTLGDTAQIFF. CDR3 coding DNA: TGTGCCTGTGACACCTTGGGGGATACAGCACAAATCTTCTTT.